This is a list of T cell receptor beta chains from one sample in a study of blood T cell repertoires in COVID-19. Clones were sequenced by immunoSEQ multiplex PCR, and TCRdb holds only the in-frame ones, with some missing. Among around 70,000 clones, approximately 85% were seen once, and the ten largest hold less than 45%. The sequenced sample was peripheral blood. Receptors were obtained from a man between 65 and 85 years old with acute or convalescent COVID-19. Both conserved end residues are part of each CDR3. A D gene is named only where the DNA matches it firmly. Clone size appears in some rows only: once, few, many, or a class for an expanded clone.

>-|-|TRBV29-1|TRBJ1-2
CSVRDPRETGNYGYTF
TGCAGCGTCAGGGACCCGCGGGAGACTGGTAACTATGGCTACACCTTC
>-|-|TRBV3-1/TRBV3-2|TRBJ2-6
CASSHPSGAGANVLTF
TGTGCCAGCAGCCACCCCTCGGGGGCTGGGGCCAACGTCCTGACTTTC
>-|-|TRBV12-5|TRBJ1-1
CASGFAIEAFF
TGTGCTAGTGGTTTTGCGATTGAAGCTTTCTTT
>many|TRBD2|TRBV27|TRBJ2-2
CASSLEIAGGPGPGELFF
TGTGCCAGCAGTTTAGAGATAGCGGGAGGGCCTGGTCCCGGGGAGCTGTTTTTT
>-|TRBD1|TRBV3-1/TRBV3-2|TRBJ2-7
CASSQGGTGGGEQYF
TGTGCCAGCAGCCAGGGGGGGACAGGGGGCGGCGAGCAGTACTTC
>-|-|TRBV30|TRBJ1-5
CAWSVPRGNQPQHF
TGTGCCTGGAGTGTCCCACGGGGCAATCAGCCCCAGCATTTT
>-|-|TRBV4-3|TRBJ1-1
CASSQDNREAFF
TGCGCCAGCAGCCAAGACAACCGGGAAGCTTTCTTT
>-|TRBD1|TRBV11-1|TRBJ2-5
CASSSETGRIQETQYF
TGTGCCAGCAGCTCAGAGACAGGGCGAATTCAAGAGACCCAGTACTTC
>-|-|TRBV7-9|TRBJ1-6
CASSKGNGNSPLHF
TGTGCCAGCAGCAAGGGGAATGGTAATTCACCCCTCCACTTT
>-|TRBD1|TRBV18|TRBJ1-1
CASSQDRVTEAFF
TGTGCCAGCTCCCAGGACAGGGTCACTGAAGCTTTCTTT
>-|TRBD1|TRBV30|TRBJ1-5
CAWSQGVDQPQHF
TGTGCCTGGAGCCAGGGGGTCGATCAGCCCCAGCATTTT
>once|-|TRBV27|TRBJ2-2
CASSYDRPNTGELFF
TGTGCCAGCAGTTATGACAGGCCAAACACCGGGGAGCTGTTTTTT
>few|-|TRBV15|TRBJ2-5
CATSRDPTETQYF
TGTGCCACCAGCAGAGATCCTACAGAGACCCAGTACTTC
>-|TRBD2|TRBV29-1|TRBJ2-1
CSVEGRGGVNEQFF
TGCAGCGTTGAAGGGCGGGGGGGCGTCAATGAGCAGTTCTTC
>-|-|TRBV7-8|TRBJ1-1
CASSPHRQMNTEAFF
TGTGCCAGCAGCCCCCACCGACAGATGAACACTGAAGCTTTCTTT
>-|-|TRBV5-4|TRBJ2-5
CASRLQGQETQYF
TGTGCCAGCAGGCTACAGGGCCAAGAGACCCAGTACTTC
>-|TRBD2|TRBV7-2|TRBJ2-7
CASSPGTSGGYEQYF
TGTGCCAGCAGCCCCGGGACTAGCGGGGGTTACGAGCAGTACTTC
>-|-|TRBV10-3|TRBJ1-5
CAIRPAGNQPQHF
TGTGCCATCCGCCCGGCGGGTAATCAGCCCCAGCATTTT
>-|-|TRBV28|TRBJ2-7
CASSLPSSSYEQYF
TGTGCCAGCAGTTTACCTAGCAGTTCCTACGAGCAGTACTTC
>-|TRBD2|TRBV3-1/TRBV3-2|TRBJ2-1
CASSQDRLAGNEQFF
TGTGCCAGCAGCCAAGATCGGCTAGCGGGCAATGAGCAGTTCTTC
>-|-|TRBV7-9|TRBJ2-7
CASSISGGSYEQYF
TGTGCCAGCAGTATTAGCGGAGGCAGCTACGAGCAGTACTTC
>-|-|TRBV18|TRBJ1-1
CASSPQETNTEAFF
TGTGCCAGCTCACCACAGGAGACGAACACTGAAGCTTTCTTT
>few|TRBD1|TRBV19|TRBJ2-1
CASSPRQGWGASYNEQFF
TGTGCCAGTAGTCCTAGACAGGGGTGGGGGGCTTCCTACAATGAGCAGTTCTTC
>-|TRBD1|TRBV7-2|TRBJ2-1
CASSLRTGGNEQFF
TGTGCCAGCAGCTTACGGACAGGGGGCAATGAGCAGTTCTTC
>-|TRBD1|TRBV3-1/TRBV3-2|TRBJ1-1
CASSQKNRGLNTEAFF
TGTGCCAGCAGCCAAAAAAACAGGGGATTGAACACTGAAGCTTTCTTT
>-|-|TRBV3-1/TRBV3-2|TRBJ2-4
CASSQRTVAKNIQYF
TGTGCCAGCAGCCAACGCACAGTAGCCAAAAACATTCAGTACTTC
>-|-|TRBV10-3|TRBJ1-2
CAIRSDSPYGYTF
TGTGCCATCAGATCGGACAGCCCCTATGGCTACACCTTC
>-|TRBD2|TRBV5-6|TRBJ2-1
CASYLAGRYNEQFF
TGTGCCAGCTACCTAGCGGGGCGCTACAATGAGCAGTTCTTC
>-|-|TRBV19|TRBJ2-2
CASMTVNTGELFF
TGTGCCAGTATGACAGTCAACACCGGGGAGCTGTTTTTT
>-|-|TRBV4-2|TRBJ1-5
CASSQVGSPFNQPQHF
TGTGCCAGCAGCCAAGTTGGCAGTCCATTCAATCAGCCCCAGCATTTT
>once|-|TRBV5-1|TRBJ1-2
CASSSGHNYGYTF
TGCGCCAGCAGCTCAGGACATAACTATGGCTACACCTTC